The clone carrying this T cell receptor beta chain appeared a few times. Its antigen is not known. This sample is drawn from a study of T cell repertoires in cytomegalovirus infection. Study information: From public TCR beta signatures came an indication of both CMV infection and matching HLA type. Notes on the study in general: Using cumulative public TCR beta family frequency, the authors identified those who carried CMV together with the relevant HLA. The ex vivo response showed dominance by HLA-C-restricted CMV-specific TCR beta clonotypes.

The CDR3 spans 15 residues. Germline-derived CDR1 and CDR2 are KGHSH and LQKENI. Trimming removed 2 bases from V and 0 bases from J, with 10 bases in between. One entry per CDR3 protein, called by TCRdb with MiXCR from the reads. The sample includes 400,000 or so distinct CDR3 sequences, 15% to 20% seen only once; the top ten take 8.7%. The receptor was derived from a human donor in good health (CMV status not recorded). Some clones in this sample may be carry-over from other donors' samples. The chain combines TRBV18 with TRBJ1-2, with D possibly matching TRBD1 (5 bases). The source material was PBMCs. CDR3 DNA sequence: TGTGCCAGCTCACCAGGGGGACGTCCTAACTATGGCTACACCTTC. The encoded protein is CASSPGGRPNYGYTF.